Given below is one TCR beta chain in context. Its antigen is not known. This sample is drawn from a study of identical twins. V was trimmed by 3 bases and J by 2 bases, leaving 16 bases between them. This CDR3 has 16 amino acids. In germline, CDR1 is SGHKS, CDR2 YYEKEE (reference sequence). Study-level results: Insertions were reduced in abundant cord blood beta clonotypes but not in memory repertoires.

A universal primer binding site was introduced by template switching. The final cDNA contained unique molecular identifiers. TCRdb ran MiXCR on the 5' RACE reads and lists one entry per CDR3 protein. Among 400,000 to 550,000 distinct CDR3 sequences listed, more than 20% were seen once. These data also featured in a second study, about T cells expressing NK-cell markers. That paper states: Among CD8+ T cells from about six donors, dominant NKG2C+ clonotypes accounted for roughly 1.0-7.0%.

This receptor was identified in a young woman in good health. The chain links TRBV5-5 to TRBJ2-3; no reliable D call. Sequenced: CD4+ T cells sorted from blood. The CDR3 region has the DNA TGTGCCAGCAGCTGGTTAGGGCGGAAGCCCACAGATACGCAGTATTTT. Translation gives CASSWLGRKPTDTQYF. The entire variable domain, with the rest obtained from reference TRBV5-5 and TRBJ2-3, is as follows: DAGVTQSPTHLIKTRGQQVTLRCSPISGHKSVSWYQQVLGQGPQFIFQYYEKEERGRGNFPDRFSARQFPNYSSELNVNALLLGDSALYLCASSWLGRKPTDTQYFGPGTRLTVL.